This is a list of T cell receptor beta chains from one sample in a study of circulating tumor DNA in untreated peripheral T-cell lymphoma. Generated by immunoSEQ multiplex PCR, the TCRdb table keeps only in-frame clones and is missing some. The repertoire holds roughly 9,000 clones, with roughly 82% as singletons. Sequenced sample: tumor tissue. These receptors all come from a human donor with peripheral T-cell lymphoma. Both conserved end residues are part of each CDR3. D genes are given only for firm matches. Not all rows give a size; the values are once, few, many and, for expanded clones, a class.

j_call	clone_size	v_call	d_call	cdr3_length	cdr3_aa	cdr3_nt
TRBJ1-4	NA	TRBV19	NA	11	CASSIGEKLFF	TGTGCCAGTAGTATCGGGGAAAAACTGTTTTTT
TRBJ2-7	once	TRBV6-8	TRBD1	16	CASSKAGQGSAYEQYF	TGTGCCAGCAGCAAGGCGGGACAGGGTTCTGCCTACGAGCAGTACTTC
TRBJ2-3	once	TRBV30	TRBD1	13	CAWSPPGGDTQYF	TGTGCCTGGAGCCCCCCAGGGGGAGATACGCAGTATTTT
TRBJ2-1	NA	TRBV30	TRBD2	15	CAWTRVAGLDNEQFF	TGTGCCTGGACGAGGGTAGCGGGGCTTGACAATGAGCAGTTCTTC
TRBJ2-7	once	TRBV29-1	NA	14	CSVSPAIREGEQYF	TGCAGCGTTTCCCCGGCAATAAGGGAAGGCGAGCAGTACTTC
TRBJ1-1	NA	TRBV12-5	NA	15	CASGRGGSSNTEAFF	TGTGCTAGTGGTCGCGGGGGGAGTTCGAACACTGAAGCTTTCTTT
TRBJ1-1	NA	TRBV2	NA	13	CASRVTANTEAFF	TGTGCCAGCAGAGTGACGGCGAACACTGAAGCTTTCTTT
TRBJ2-7	NA	TRBV11-1	NA	14	CASSSLAGGKEQYF	TGTGCCAGCAGCTCCTTAGCTGGGGGGAAAGAGCAGTACTTC
TRBJ2-1	few	TRBV19	NA	12	CARLLDVNEQFF	TGTGCCAGGCTGCTAGACGTCAATGAGCAGTTCTTC
TRBJ2-2	NA	TRBV6-8	NA	14	CASSLTTVTGELFF	TGTGCCAGCAGCCTGACCACGGTCACCGGGGAGCTGTTTTTT
TRBJ2-5	NA	TRBV6-8	NA	14	CASSQSAAQETQYF	TGTGCCAGCAGTCAGTCCGCGGCTCAAGAGACCCAGTACTTC
TRBJ1-2	NA	TRBV4-1	NA	15	CASSQVVESNYGYTF	TGCGCCAGCAGCCAAGTGGTAGAATCCAACTATGGCTACACCTTC
TRBJ2-5	NA	TRBV11-3	TRBD1	16	CASSPKLQGAEETQYF	TGTGCCAGCAGCCCGAAATTACAGGGGGCTGAAGAGACCCAGTACTTC
TRBJ2-7	once	TRBV19	NA	13	CASSIGPTYEQYF	TGTGCCAGTAGTATAGGACCTACCTACGAGCAGTACTTC
TRBJ1-1	once	TRBV30	NA	16	CAWIDETGKMNTEAFF	TGTGCCTGGATAGACGAGACAGGAAAAATGAACACTGAAGCTTTCTTT
TRBJ1-3	NA	TRBV25-1	NA	15	CASSEGGRGRNTIYF	TGTGCCAGCAGTGAAGGAGGCAGGGGCAGAAACACCATATATTTT
TRBJ2-7	NA	TRBV19	TRBD2	15	CASSPLAGLSYEQYF	TGTGCCAGTAGTCCTCTAGCGGGGCTCTCCTACGAGCAGTACTTC
TRBJ1-1	NA	TRBV19	NA	13	CASRTGGNTEAFF	TGTGCCAGTAGGACGGGGGGTAACACTGAAGCTTTCTTT
TRBJ2-2	NA	TRBV23-1	NA	14	CASSPMDGTGELFF	TGCGCCAGCAGCCCGATGGACGGCACCGGGGAGTTGTTTTTT
TRBJ1-4	few	TRBV19	NA	14	CASGTGATNEKLFF	TGTGCCTCTGGGACGGGTGCAACTAATGAAAAACTGTTTTTT
TRBJ1-1	NA	TRBV12-5	TRBD1	13	CASTLPGQAEAFF	TGTGCCAGCACCCTCCCGGGACAGGCTGAAGCTTTCTTT
TRBJ1-1	NA	TRBV19	NA	18	CASSPTAELAWRNTEAFF	TGTGCCAGTAGTCCCACCGCAGAGTTAGCATGGCGGAACACTGAAGCTTTCTTT
TRBJ2-5	NA	TRBV15	NA	15	CATSTTRQPWETQYF	TGTGCCACCAGCACCACTCGGCAGCCGTGGGAGACCCAGTACTTC
TRBJ1-5	NA	TRBV19	TRBD1	16	CASSIYGQVINQPQHF	TGTGCCAGTAGTATCTATGGACAGGTTATCAATCAGCCCCAGCATTTT
TRBJ2-3	NA	TRBV6-8	NA	15	CASSPPGTGTDTQYF	TGTGCCAGCAGTCCCCCGGGGACCGGCACAGATACGCAGTATTTT
TRBJ2-5	NA	TRBV15	NA	15	CATSHPGSGQETQYF	TGTGCTACCAGCCATCCCGGGAGCGGCCAAGAGACCCAGTACTTC
TRBJ1-1	NA	TRBV6-8	NA	16	CASSYSSYLGNTEAFF	TGTGCCAGCAGTTACTCGTCGTATTTAGGGAACACTGAAGCTTTCTTT
TRBJ1-2	NA	TRBV19	TRBD1	15	CASSPFGQGVYGYTF	TGTGCCAGTAGTCCCTTTGGACAGGGGGTGTATGGCTACACCTTC
TRBJ2-2	NA	TRBV19	TRBD1	17	CASSLMGDRENTGELFF	TGTGCCAGTAGCCTCATGGGGGACAGGGAGAACACCGGGGAGCTGTTTTTT
TRBJ2-3	NA	TRBV1	NA	18	CASSPKGTSGGGTDTQYF	TGCGCCAGCAGCCCTAAAGGAACTAGCGGGGGCGGGACAGATACGCAGTATTTT
TRBJ1-1	NA	TRBV14	NA	13	CASSQGRYTEAFF	TGTGCCAGCAGCCAGGGCCGGTACACTGAAGCTTTCTTT
TRBJ2-1	NA	TRBV6-8	TRBD1	15	CASSRQGLSYNEQFF	TGTGCCAGCAGTCGACAGGGGTTATCCTACAATGAGCAGTTCTTC
TRBJ2-3	NA	TRBV29-1	NA	13	CSVLIGFTDTQYF	TGCAGCGTCCTGATAGGGTTCACAGATACGCAGTATTTT
TRBJ2-3	NA	TRBV29-1	NA	13	CSGRGGATDTQYF	TGCAGCGGCAGGGGGGGGGCCACAGATACGCAGTATTTT
TRBJ1-1	NA	TRBV29-1	NA	13	CSVGSPMNTEAFF	TGCAGCGTCGGGTCCCCTATGAACACTGAAGCTTTCTTT
TRBJ1-2	NA	TRBV30	TRBD1	16	CAWSTLTLTGRSGYTF	TGTGCCTGGAGTACCCTCACTCTGACAGGGAGAAGTGGCTACACCTTC
TRBJ1-1	NA	TRBV19	NA	15	CASSMGSRGYTEVFF	TGTGCCAGTAGTATGGGAAGCAGGGGTTACACTGAAGTTTTCTTT
TRBJ1-4	NA	TRBV19	NA	14	CASSQQGFNEKLFF	TGTGCCAGTAGTCAACAGGGTTTCAATGAAAAACTGTTTTTT
TRBJ1-1	NA	TRBV19	TRBD1	13	CASRRTGVTEAFF	TGTGCCAGTAGACGGACAGGGGTAACTGAAGCTTTCTTT
TRBJ2-5	NA	TRBV15	TRBD2	16	CATSREGTSNQETQYF	TGTGCCACCAGCAGAGAAGGGACTAGCAACCAAGAGACCCAGTACTTC
TRBJ1-4	NA	TRBV11-3	NA	15	CASSSRVGTNEKLFF	TGTGCCAGCAGCTCCCGGGTTGGGACTAATGAAAAACTGTTTTTT